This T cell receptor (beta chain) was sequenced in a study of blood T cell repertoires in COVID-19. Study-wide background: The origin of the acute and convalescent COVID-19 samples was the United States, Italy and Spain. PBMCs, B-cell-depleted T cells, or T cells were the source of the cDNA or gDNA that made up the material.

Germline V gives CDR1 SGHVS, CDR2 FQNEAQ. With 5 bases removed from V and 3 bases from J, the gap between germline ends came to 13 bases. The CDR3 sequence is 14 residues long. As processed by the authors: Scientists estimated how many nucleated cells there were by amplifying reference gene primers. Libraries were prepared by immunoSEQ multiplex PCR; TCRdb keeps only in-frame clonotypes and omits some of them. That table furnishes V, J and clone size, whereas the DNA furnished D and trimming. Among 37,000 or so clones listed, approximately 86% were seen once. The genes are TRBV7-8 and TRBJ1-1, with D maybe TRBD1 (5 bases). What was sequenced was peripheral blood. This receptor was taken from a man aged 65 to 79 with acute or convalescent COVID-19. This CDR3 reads CASSANTGDTEAFF. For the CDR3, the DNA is TGTGCCAGCAGCGCTAATACGGGGGACACTGAAGCTTTCTTT.